This TCR beta chain originates from a study of shared clonotypes between healthy human individuals. Germline V CDR1 and CDR2: MNHEY, SMNVEV (reference sequence). The ends were cut back, 1 base at V and 5 bases at J, with 14 bases in the middle. The CDR3 loop spans 16 amino acids. Measured with immunoSEQ multiplex PCR; TCRdb has only the in-frame clones, and not every one. The table lists around 2.5 million clones, 93% of them singletons. This receptor was identified in a man between 18 and 29 years old in good health. Some clones in this sample may be carry-over from other donors' samples. Sequencing was carried out using naive CD4+ T cells from PBMCs. As for subset: CD45RA+ positively selected. The chain combines TRBV27 with TRBJ1-4; no clear D gene. The CDR3 here is CASSLFSQESNEKLFF. CDR3 bases: TGTGCCAGCAGTTTATTCTCACAAGAGAGCAATGAAAAACTGTTTTTT.